The clone carrying this T cell receptor beta chain was found a few times. Its specificity is not known. The sample is drawn from a study of beta chain features in type 1 diabetes. Stem cell-like memory, regulatory, central memory and naive CD4+ cells were sorted via CD45RO/CCR7/CD25/CD127/CD95/CD27. V was shortened by 1 base and J by 3 bases, with 7 bases between the two germline ends. This CDR3 has 13 amino acids. From germline, CDR1 is SGHAT and CDR2 FQNNGV. Sequenced material consisted of expressed TCRB transcripts (all of the isolated RNA was reverse transcribed). The table came from immunoSEQ multiplex PCR; TCRdb's copy has only in-frame clones and leaves some out. This sample has hundreds of thousands of clones; less than 15% occur once, and the top ten carry roughly 6.7%. Study-wide results and caveats: TCRB repertoires of naive, central memory and Treg cells appeared more similar among patients than among healthy donors.

The TCR was taken from a man younger than 40 in good health. The V and J genes are TRBV11-2 and TRBJ2-7; D is unresolved. The specimen sequenced was central memory CD4+ T cells from blood. CDR3 sequence: CASSLGTDYEQYF. DNA for the CDR3: TGTGCCAGCAGCTTAGGAACGGACTACGAGCAGTACTTC.